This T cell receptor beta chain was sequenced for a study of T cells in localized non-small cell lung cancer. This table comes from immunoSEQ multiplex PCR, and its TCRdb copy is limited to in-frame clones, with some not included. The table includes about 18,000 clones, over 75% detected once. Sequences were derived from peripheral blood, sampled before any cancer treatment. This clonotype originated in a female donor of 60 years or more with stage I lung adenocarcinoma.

The CDR3 reads CASRLTGGYGYTF. The DNA of the CDR3 is TGTGCCAGCAGATTGACAGGCGGCTATGGCTACACCTTC. The chain links TRBV5-4 to TRBJ1-2; tentatively, D is TRBD1 (6 bases). Germline CDR1 is SGHNT and CDR2 is YYREEE (reference sequence). Trimming shortened V by 5 bases and J by 4 bases, and 12 bases separated the two germline ends. This CDR3 spans 13 amino acids.